Below, 17 T cell receptor beta chains from the same sample are listed, as sequenced in a study of T cell responses to AZD1222 COVID-19 vaccine. Assay: immunoSEQ multiplex PCR; the TCRdb copy retains only in-frame clones and omits some. The sample lists under 150,000 clones, roughly 91% occurring once. The source was peripheral blood, collected 28 days after the second AZD1222 dose. Every receptor here comes from an adult who received the AZD1222 COVID-19 vaccine.

This chain uses TRBV6-1 with TRBJ1-1; D is uncertain. The CDR3 runs 17 residues. The V gene lost 1 base and the J gene lost 3 bases, with 18 bases spanning the gap. Germline CDR1 reads MNHNS; CDR2 reads SASEGT. CDR3 sequence (DNA): TGTGCCAGCAGTGAAGAAGTGACACGAAGTGACGACACTGAAGCTTTCTTT. Protein: CASSEEVTRSDDTEAFF.

This clone appeared once. V and J are TRBV20-1 and TRBJ1-3; no clear D gene. CDR1 is DFQATT, CDR2 SNEGSKA, per germline (reference sequence). Between the trimmed V and J ends, which lost 4 bases and 1 base, there was a span of 8 bases. This CDR3 has 13 residues. CDR3 sequence (DNA): TGCAGTGCTACTGAGGCGTCTGGAAACACCATATATTTT. The encoded protein is CSATEASGNTIYF.

The chain recombines TRBV2 with TRBJ2-5; D call uncertain. Trimming took off 6 bases at V and 0 bases at J, with 11 bases between the two ends. The germline V gene encodes CDR1 SNHLY and CDR2 FYNNEI. This CDR3 contains 14 residues. The CDR3, as DNA: TGTGCCAGCAGGTTAGGCGTGTACCAAGAGACCCAGTACTTC. Translating it yields CASRLGVYQETQYF.

The chain links TRBV5-1 to TRBJ1-2; D is perhaps TRBD1 (6 bases). This CDR3 spans 14 amino acids. CDR1 is SGHRS, CDR2 YFSETQ, per germline. V was pared by 0 bases and J by 6 bases, with 12 bases between. The CDR3: CASSLARGGHGYTF. The CDR3 nucleotides read TGCGCCAGCAGCTTGGCCAGGGGCGGACATGGCTACACCTTC.

The V and J genes are TRBV19 and TRBJ1-5; D might be TRBD1 (5 bases). Germline V gives CDR1 LNHDA, CDR2 SQIVND (reference sequence). This CDR3 contains 12 residues. Trimming stripped 10 bases from V and 3 bases from J, with 10 bases between. The CDR3 region is CATGHPNQPQHF. The CDR3 region has the DNA TGTGCCACCGGACACCCCAATCAGCCCCAGCATTTT.

The chain couples TRBV5-1 to TRBJ1-1; the D gene is possibly TRBD1 (6 bases). Germline-derived CDR1 and CDR2 are SGHRS and YFSETQ. CDR3 length equals 15 residues. Trimming removed 2 bases from V and 1 base from J, with 12 bases in between. This chain's CDR3 is CASSLQGSTNTEAFF. The CDR3 DNA follows: TGCGCCAGCAGCTTACAGGGCTCGACGAACACTGAAGCTTTCTTT.

The chain links TRBV18 to TRBJ1-1; 9 positions agree with TRBD1. Looked up from germline, CDR1 is KGHSH and CDR2 is LQKENI. The CDR3 consists of 15 residues. Trimming at V came to 0 bases and at J to 3 bases, leaving 2 bases not matched to a gene. The CDR3: CASSPPGTGHTEAFF. For the CDR3, the DNA is TGTGCCAGCTCACCACCGGGGACAGGGCACACTGAAGCTTTCTTT.

The rearrangement uses TRBV9 and TRBJ1-2; D gene unclear. V gave up 6 bases and J gave up 2 bases, with 11 bases separating them. This CDR3 has 13 amino acids. Germline loops: CDR1 SGDLS, CDR2 YYNGEE. CDR3 coding DNA: TGTGCCAGCACCCGAGATGAAAACTATGGCTACACCTTC. Translated, it gives CASTRDENYGYTF.

This chain links TRBV14 with TRBJ2-1, with D possibly TRBD1 on 5 matching bases. Trimming took 0 bases from V and 6 from J, leaving 15 bases between them. Germline-derived CDR1 and CDR2 are SGHDN and FVKESK. The CDR3 contains 16 residues. The CDR3 sequence: CASSQENRLDGNEQFF. CDR3 bases: TGTGCCAGCAGCCAAGAAAACAGGTTGGATGGCAATGAGCAGTTCTTC.

This chain connects TRBV15 to TRBJ2-6; TRBD1 matches 7 bases. Trimming cost V 1 base and J 2 bases; bases outside gene matches: 2. The CDR3 contains 16 residues. Germline V gene lookup returns CDR1 LNHNV and CDR2 YYDKDF (reference sequence). The CDR3 here is CATSRGQGPGANVLTF. CDR3 DNA: TGTGCCACCAGCAGAGGACAGGGCCCTGGGGCCAACGTCCTGACTTTC.

The rearrangement uses TRBV27 and TRBJ2-7; 9 bases are a match to TRBD1. The CDR3 consists of 14 residues. The trim removed 5 bases at V and 6 bases at J, leaving 8 bases unmatched. Germline V gene sequence: CDR1 MNHEY, CDR2 SMNVEV (reference sequence). The CDR3, as DNA: TGTGCCAGCAGTCCCCGGGACAGGGACCTCGAGCAGTACTTC. Protein: CASSPRDRDLEQYF.

The genes are TRBV6-4 and TRBJ2-2; 10 nucleotides agree with TRBD1. The CDR3 covers 16 residues. V was clipped by 4 bases and J by 6 bases; unmatched bases: 8. Germline V gene lookup returns CDR1 MRHNA and CDR2 SNTAGT. The CDR3 sequence is CASSALGQGISGELFF. CDR3 DNA: TGTGCCAGCAGTGCCCTGGGACAGGGGATCTCCGGGGAGCTGTTTTTT.

The sample holds one count of this clone. The chain couples TRBV6-5 to TRBJ1-2; 11 bases map to TRBD1. There are 14 residues in the CDR3. Trimming at V came to 7 bases and at J to 5 bases, leaving 6 bases not matched to a gene. Germline assignment: CDR1 MNHEY and CDR2 SVGAGI. The CDR3 here is CASKTGTGGYGYTF. The CDR3 region has the DNA TGTGCCAGCAAAACCGGGACAGGGGGTTATGGCTACACCTTC.

The rearrangement uses TRBV2 and TRBJ2-3, with D possibly being TRBD1 (6 bases). In germline, CDR1 is SNHLY, CDR2 FYNNEI. Between the trimmed V and J ends, which lost 6 bases and 2 bases, there was a span of 12 bases. The CDR3 is 14 residues long. This CDR3 is CASSTGQLTDTQYF. The CDR3 nucleotides are TGTGCCAGCAGCACAGGACAGCTCACAGATACGCAGTATTTT.

This rearrangement joins TRBV4-1 to TRBJ2-3, with TRBD2 matching over 10 bases. J gave up 0 bases and V 3 bases, and 3 bases lay outside the gene matches. The CDR3 spans 16 residues. Germline V lookup: CDR1 MGHRA, CDR2 YSYEKL. The DNA of the CDR3 is TGCGCCAGCAGCCACCCGACTAGCGGGAGCACAGATACGCAGTATTTT. Protein product: CASSHPTSGSTDTQYF.

The V gene is TRBV9, the J gene TRBJ1-2; 7 bases fit TRBD1. Trimming removed 0 bases from V and 4 bases from J; junction bases left unmatched: 3. The CDR3 runs 14 residues. From germline, CDR1 is SGDLS and CDR2 YYNGEE. CDR3 region: CASSVDRGGYGYTF. As DNA, the CDR3 is TGTGCCAGCAGCGTAGACAGGGGCGGCTATGGCTACACCTTC.

The chain has TRBV12-3 or TRBV12-4 and TRBJ1-1; D ambiguous. Trimming shortened V by 1 base and J by 6 bases, and 9 bases separated the two germline ends. The CDR3 totals 13 residues. CDR3 sequence: CASSLGIYSEAFF. CDR3 DNA: TGTGCCAGCAGTTTAGGGATATATTCTGAAGCTTTCTTT.